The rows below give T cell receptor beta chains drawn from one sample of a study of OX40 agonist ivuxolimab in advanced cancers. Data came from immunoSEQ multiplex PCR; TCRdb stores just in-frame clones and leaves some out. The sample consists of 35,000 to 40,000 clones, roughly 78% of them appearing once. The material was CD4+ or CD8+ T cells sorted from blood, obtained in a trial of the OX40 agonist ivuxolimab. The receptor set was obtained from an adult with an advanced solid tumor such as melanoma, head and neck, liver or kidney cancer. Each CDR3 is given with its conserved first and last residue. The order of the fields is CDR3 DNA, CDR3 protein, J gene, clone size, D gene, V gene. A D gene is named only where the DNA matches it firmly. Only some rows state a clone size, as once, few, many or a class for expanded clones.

CDR3 DNA: TGTGCCAGCAGCTCATTGGGGGACGGGAATGAAAAACTGTTTTTT
CDR3 protein: CASSSLGDGNEKLFF
J gene: TRBJ1-4
clone size: .
D gene: .
V gene: TRBV11-2

CDR3 DNA: TGCGCCAGCAGGACGATAGCCAAAAACATTCAGTACTTC
CDR3 protein: CASRTIAKNIQYF
J gene: TRBJ2-4
clone size: .
D gene: .
V gene: TRBV10-1

CDR3 DNA: TGTGCCAGCAGCCCCACAGGGGGGAGAGGCTACACCTTC
CDR3 protein: CASSPTGGRGYTF
J gene: TRBJ1-2
clone size: .
D gene: TRBD1
V gene: TRBV27

CDR3 DNA: TGTGCCAGTAGTAACTATGGACAGGGCGTCTATGGCTACACCTTC
CDR3 protein: CASSNYGQGVYGYTF
J gene: TRBJ1-2
clone size: .
D gene: TRBD1
V gene: TRBV19

CDR3 DNA: TGTGCCAGCAGCTATGTTGGCTACACCTTC
CDR3 protein: CASSYVGYTF
J gene: TRBJ1-2
clone size: .
D gene: .
V gene: TRBV6-5

CDR3 DNA: TGTGCCAGCAACCGACAGGGGCCGAACACTGAAGCTTTCTTT
CDR3 protein: CASNRQGPNTEAFF
J gene: TRBJ1-1
clone size: .
D gene: TRBD1
V gene: TRBV27

CDR3 DNA: TGTGCCAGCAGCGTAGAACAGGTGAGGGAGCAGTTCTTC
CDR3 protein: CASSVEQVREQFF
J gene: TRBJ2-1
clone size: .
D gene: .
V gene: TRBV9

CDR3 DNA: TGTGCCAGCTCACTCCGGGGCGGCAATCAGCCCCAGCATTTT
CDR3 protein: CASSLRGGNQPQHF
J gene: TRBJ1-5
clone size: .
D gene: .
V gene: TRBV18

CDR3 DNA: TGTGCCAGCAGTGAAGCGGGGGGGGTCACTGAAGCTTTCTTT
CDR3 protein: CASSEAGGVTEAFF
J gene: TRBJ1-1
clone size: .
D gene: .
V gene: TRBV6-1

CDR3 DNA: TGTGCCAGCAGTACATCCCATGATGGGGGCGCAGATACGCAGTATTTT
CDR3 protein: CASSTSHDGGADTQYF
J gene: TRBJ2-3
clone size: once
D gene: .
V gene: TRBV2

CDR3 DNA: TGCGCCAGCAGCTGGAGCGTCCCGGGACAGGGTGTTGAGCAGTTCTTC
CDR3 protein: CASSWSVPGQGVEQFF
J gene: TRBJ2-1
clone size: .
D gene: TRBD1
V gene: TRBV5-1

CDR3 DNA: TGTGCCAGCAGCCTTACGGGGGGGGCGCAGCCCCAGCATTTT
CDR3 protein: CASSLTGGAQPQHF
J gene: TRBJ1-5
clone size: .
D gene: .
V gene: TRBV9

CDR3 DNA: TGTGCCAGCAGCTTTGGAGGAGCGGGCAAGCAGTACTTC
CDR3 protein: CASSFGGAGKQYF
J gene: TRBJ2-7
clone size: .
D gene: .
V gene: TRBV11-3

CDR3 DNA: TGTGCCAGCAGCAATCTGGGGGATTCACCCCTCCACTTT
CDR3 protein: CASSNLGDSPLHF
J gene: TRBJ1-6
clone size: few
D gene: .
V gene: TRBV27

CDR3 DNA: TGTGCCAGCAAAGGGACACAGACCTACGAGCAGTACTTC
CDR3 protein: CASKGTQTYEQYF
J gene: TRBJ2-7
clone size: .
D gene: .
V gene: TRBV6-5

CDR3 DNA: TGTGCCAGCAGCAAGGGACTCTCGTACACTGAAGCTTTCTTT
CDR3 protein: CASSKGLSYTEAFF
J gene: TRBJ1-1
clone size: .
D gene: .
V gene: TRBV28

CDR3 DNA: TGTGCCAGCAGCTTGAGACGCCTTAGTGAGGGCTACACCTTC
CDR3 protein: CASSLRRLSEGYTF
J gene: TRBJ1-2
clone size: .
D gene: .
V gene: TRBV7-2

CDR3 DNA: TGTGCCAGCAGCCAACTACTTCCGGGACAGAGGGTTTTCTTT
CDR3 protein: CASSQLLPGQRVFF
J gene: TRBJ1-1
clone size: .
D gene: TRBD1
V gene: TRBV14

CDR3 DNA: TGCGCCAGCAGCCAAGTTAACCTAGGACTGGACACCGGGGAGCTGTTTTTT
CDR3 protein: CASSQVNLGLDTGELFF
J gene: TRBJ2-2
clone size: .
D gene: .
V gene: TRBV4-1

CDR3 DNA: TGTGCCAGCAGCTCAGGGGTACGTCAGCCCCAGCATTTT
CDR3 protein: CASSSGVRQPQHF
J gene: TRBJ1-5
clone size: few
D gene: .
V gene: TRBV11-1

CDR3 DNA: TGTGCCAGCAGTGTCTCAACGGGCGGTCAGCCCCAGCATTTT
CDR3 protein: CASSVSTGGQPQHF
J gene: TRBJ1-5
clone size: few
D gene: .
V gene: TRBV6-1

CDR3 DNA: TGTGCCAGCAGTTTATCTTTGGGCAACACAGATACGCAGTATTTT
CDR3 protein: CASSLSLGNTDTQYF
J gene: TRBJ2-3
clone size: .
D gene: .
V gene: TRBV28

CDR3 DNA: TGTGCCAGTAGTGGGGGACGTCTGACTGAAGCTTTCTTT
CDR3 protein: CASSGGRLTEAFF
J gene: TRBJ1-1
clone size: .
D gene: .
V gene: TRBV19

CDR3 DNA: TGTGCCAGCAGCTTTAACGGGGACAGAATCTACGAGCAGTACTTC
CDR3 protein: CASSFNGDRIYEQYF
J gene: TRBJ2-7
clone size: .
D gene: TRBD1
V gene: TRBV7-2

CDR3 DNA: TGTGCCACCAGCAGAAAACGTTCTGGGGCCAACGTCCTGACTTTC
CDR3 protein: CATSRKRSGANVLTF
J gene: TRBJ2-6
clone size: .
D gene: .
V gene: TRBV15

CDR3 DNA: TGCAGCGCCCAGGGGAGGGGGGAGACCCAGTACTTC
CDR3 protein: CSAQGRGETQYF
J gene: TRBJ2-5
clone size: .
D gene: .
V gene: TRBV29-1

CDR3 DNA: TGTGCCAGCAGCGTAGCCCCGGTGAGCTCCTACGAGCAGTACTTC
CDR3 protein: CASSVAPVSSYEQYF
J gene: TRBJ2-7
clone size: .
D gene: .
V gene: TRBV9

CDR3 DNA: TGTGCCAGCAGCTTAATACAGGGTAGGAGGGAGAACACTGAAGCTTTCTTT
CDR3 protein: CASSLIQGRRENTEAFF
J gene: TRBJ1-1
clone size: .
D gene: .
V gene: TRBV7-8

CDR3 DNA: TGTGCCACCAGCAGGGGGACGGGACAGGGGAGCGAGCAGTACTTC
CDR3 protein: CATSRGTGQGSEQYF
J gene: TRBJ2-7
clone size: .
D gene: TRBD1
V gene: TRBV15

CDR3 DNA: TGTGCCAGCTCACCGGTCTTTAAGGCGAACACCGGGGAGCTGTTTTTT
CDR3 protein: CASSPVFKANTGELFF
J gene: TRBJ2-2
clone size: .
D gene: .
V gene: TRBV18

CDR3 DNA: TGCGCCAGCAGCTCCCAGGGGGCGGGAGAAAAACTGTTTTTT
CDR3 protein: CASSSQGAGEKLFF
J gene: TRBJ1-4
clone size: .
D gene: TRBD1
V gene: TRBV5-1

CDR3 DNA: TGTGCCAGTCAGGGAGTGTGGGCCTACGAGCAGTACTTC
CDR3 protein: CASQGVWAYEQYF
J gene: TRBJ2-7
clone size: .
D gene: .
V gene: TRBV6-1

CDR3 DNA: TGTGCCAGCAGTTTACTAGCGGGAGGGTTCACAGATACGCAGTATTTT
CDR3 protein: CASSLLAGGFTDTQYF
J gene: TRBJ2-3
clone size: .
D gene: TRBD2
V gene: TRBV7-2

CDR3 DNA: TGCAGTGTCAGAGATGGGAATGAGCAGTTCTTC
CDR3 protein: CSVRDGNEQFF
J gene: TRBJ2-1
clone size: .
D gene: .
V gene: TRBV20-1

CDR3 DNA: TGTGCCAGCAGCGCAGCGGGAGGTTTGCGAGAGACCCAGTACTTC
CDR3 protein: CASSAAGGLRETQYF
J gene: TRBJ2-5
clone size: once
D gene: TRBD2
V gene: TRBV9

CDR3 DNA: TGCGCCACCGCACGGTCGGCGGACACTGAAGCTTTCTTT
CDR3 protein: CATARSADTEAFF
J gene: TRBJ1-1
clone size: .
D gene: .
V gene: TRBV7-3

CDR3 DNA: TGTGCCAGCAGCGGATCCAAAGGGTCTAGCTCCTACAATGAGCAGTTCTTC
CDR3 protein: CASSGSKGSSSYNEQFF
J gene: TRBJ2-1
clone size: once
D gene: .
V gene: TRBV9

CDR3 DNA: TGTGCCAGCAGTTTTTTGGGAAACATTCAGTACTTC
CDR3 protein: CASSFLGNIQYF
J gene: TRBJ2-4
clone size: .
D gene: .
V gene: TRBV28

CDR3 DNA: TGTGCCTGGAGTGTTTGGGGCAGGGCGACGACCACTGAAGCTTTCTTT
CDR3 protein: CAWSVWGRATTTEAFF
J gene: TRBJ1-1
clone size: .
D gene: .
V gene: TRBV30

CDR3 DNA: TGTGCCAGCATCACGTCAGCGGGTGGTACCGGGGAGCTGTTTTTT
CDR3 protein: CASITSAGGTGELFF
J gene: TRBJ2-2
clone size: once
D gene: .
V gene: TRBV6-1

CDR3 DNA: TGCGCCAGCAGTTTAGGATTAGCGGGGGGCCCCTTATACGAGCAGTACTTC
CDR3 protein: CASSLGLAGGPLYEQYF
J gene: TRBJ2-7
clone size: .
D gene: TRBD2
V gene: TRBV5-1

CDR3 DNA: TGTGCCAGCAGCTTGGTCCAAGAGACCCAGTACTTC
CDR3 protein: CASSLVQETQYF
J gene: TRBJ2-5
clone size: .
D gene: .
V gene: TRBV5-4

CDR3 DNA: TGCGCCAGCAGCTTGGCCTCACAGGGAAGAGGCTACACCTTC
CDR3 protein: CASSLASQGRGYTF
J gene: TRBJ1-2
clone size: .
D gene: .
V gene: TRBV5-1

CDR3 DNA: TGTGCCAGCAGTCTATTGGGCAGGAGGAATGGCTACACCTTC
CDR3 protein: CASSLLGRRNGYTF
J gene: TRBJ1-2
clone size: .
D gene: .
V gene: TRBV2

CDR3 DNA: TGTGCCAGCAGCTTGCTGGCAATATCGAACACCGGGGAGCTGTTTTTT
CDR3 protein: CASSLLAISNTGELFF
J gene: TRBJ2-2
clone size: .
D gene: .
V gene: TRBV5-6

CDR3 DNA: TGTGCCAGCAGTTACTCAAGGTTTTCTGGAAACACCATATATTTT
CDR3 protein: CASSYSRFSGNTIYF
J gene: TRBJ1-3
clone size: .
D gene: .
V gene: TRBV6-5

CDR3 DNA: TGTGCCAGCAGTGGGGGAGATTACTACGAGCGGTACTTC
CDR3 protein: CASSGGDYYERYF
J gene: TRBJ2-7
clone size: once
D gene: .
V gene: TRBV6-5

CDR3 DNA: TGTGCCAGCTCTTTGGACACTGAAGCTTTCTTT
CDR3 protein: CASSLDTEAFF
J gene: TRBJ1-1
clone size: once
D gene: .
V gene: TRBV6-5

CDR3 DNA: TGTGCCAGCAGCTCCCCCGGCTCTTTTGGGGCCAACGTCCTGACTTTC
CDR3 protein: CASSSPGSFGANVLTF
J gene: TRBJ2-6
clone size: .
D gene: .
V gene: TRBV5-5

CDR3 DNA: TGTGCCACCAAAAGGAGGCAGAACACTGAAGCTTTCTTT
CDR3 protein: CATKRRQNTEAFF
J gene: TRBJ1-1
clone size: .
D gene: .
V gene: TRBV6-6

CDR3 DNA: TGTGCCAGCAGCTTACGCCTAGGGAACACCGGGGAGCTGTTTTTT
CDR3 protein: CASSLRLGNTGELFF
J gene: TRBJ2-2
clone size: .
D gene: .
V gene: TRBV11-2

CDR3 DNA: TGTGCCAGCAGCTTGGGGGTGGTGTCTAGAGGGCAAGAGACCCAGTACTTC
CDR3 protein: CASSLGVVSRGQETQYF
J gene: TRBJ2-5
clone size: .
D gene: .
V gene: TRBV5-5

CDR3 DNA: TGTGCCAGCAGTCGGACAGATACGCAGTATTTT
CDR3 protein: CASSRTDTQYF
J gene: TRBJ2-3
clone size: .
D gene: .
V gene: TRBV11-2

CDR3 DNA: TGTGCCAGCAGTCAGCCCTCTGCCACTGACTACGAGCAGTACTTC
CDR3 protein: CASSQPSATDYEQYF
J gene: TRBJ2-7
clone size: .
D gene: .
V gene: TRBV28